This T cell receptor (beta chain) stems from a study of CD4 T cells in relation to SARS-CoV-2 and coronaviruses. On this clone: Its specificity is not known.

The method was immunoSEQ multiplex PCR; TCRdb's version includes in-frame clones alone and lacks a portion of them. The sample consists of under 20,000 clones, around 77% of them appearing once. Unexposed donor CD4+ T cells date from about 2011-2018, before the COVID-19 pandemic. The cells were cultured for about ten days before CD4+ T cells were isolated. CDR1 is MNHEY and CDR2 is SVGAGI in the germline V gene. J lost 3 bases, V lost 6 bases, and 10 bases had no gene match. CDR3 length: 15 residues. Sample: CD4+ T cells from PBMCs, cultured in vitro. The rearrangement links TRBV6-5 to TRBJ2-7; 8 bases are a match to TRBD1. This TCR was sampled from a human donor in good health. CDR3 DNA sequence: TGTGCCAGCAGACAATCCGGGACAGGCCGCTACGAGCAGTACTTC. Translation gives CASRQSGTGRYEQYF.